These 30 T cell receptor beta chains came from one sample sequenced in a study of T cells in tuberculosis (dated by TCRdb to between 2018 and 2020). Libraries were prepared through the immunoSEQ multiplex PCR assay. TCRdb obtained this table from immuneACCESS and retained in-frame rearrangements with V and J assigned. These tables miss some clones; where compared with another copy, unresolved V genes account for less than half of the shortfall, and the remainder is unexplained. A total of under 45,000 clones appear in this sample, over 90% of them only once. The ten largest clonotypes hold roughly 6.4% of the sample. The source material was PBMCs. Receptor source: a donor between 10 and 35 years old with latent tuberculosis or without tuberculosis infection.

For the CDR3, the DNA is TGTGCCACCCGAGCCAGACAGGAAGACACTGAAGCTTTCTTT. As protein: CATRARQEDTEAFF. The rearrangement links TRBV15 to TRBJ1-1, with D possibly matching TRBD1 (6 bases). V gave up 8 bases and J gave up 3 bases, with 16 bases separating them. This CDR3 comprises 14 residues. Germline loops: CDR1 LNHNV, CDR2 YYDKDF (reference sequence).

V is TRBV6-4 and J is TRBJ2-3; 9 bases agree with TRBD2. V shed 4 bases and J 0 bases; nucleotides not matched to a gene: 2. Germline loops: CDR1 MRHNA, CDR2 SNTAGT. The CDR3 length is 15 residues. In DNA, the CDR3 is TGTGCCAGCAGTGTTCTAGCGGGGAGCACAGATACGCAGTATTTT. The encoded protein is CASSVLAGSTDTQYF.

The genes are TRBV7-3 and TRBJ2-1, with 9 nucleotides matching TRBD1. Germline assignment: CDR1 SGHTA and CDR2 FQGTGA. There are 15 residues in the CDR3. V trimming: 5 bases; J trimming: 6 bases; junction bases outside the gene matches: 8. CDR3 in amino acids: CASSPQGATLNEQFF. CDR3 nucleotides: TGTGCCAGCAGCCCACAGGGGGCCACTCTCAATGAGCAGTTCTTC.

The chain joins TRBV7-6 to TRBJ1-6, with 9 bases matching TRBD1. CDR3 size: 17 residues. The J segment lost 1 base and the V segment lost 6 bases, leaving 7 bases of the junction unmatched. Germline values: CDR1 SGHVS, CDR2 FNYEAQ. Here the CDR3 reads CASRARDRESYNSPLHF. CDR3 bases: TGTGCCAGCAGGGCCCGGGACAGGGAATCCTATAATTCACCCCTCCACTTT.

CDR3 residues: CASSPAGGDGYTF. CDR3 bases: TGTGCCAGTAGCCCTGCGGGAGGCGATGGCTACACCTTC. The V gene is TRBV19, the J gene TRBJ1-2; D gene ambiguous. V lost 6 bases and J lost 6, with 14 bases in between. Per germline, CDR1 LNHDA and CDR2 SQIVND (reference sequence). This CDR3 has 13 amino acids.

V gene TRBV19 combines with J gene TRBJ1-2; TRBD1 agrees at 9 bases. V lost 7 bases to trimming and J lost 0 bases; unmatched junction nucleotides: 3. The CDR3 spans 14 residues. The V gene's germline CDR1 is LNHDA and CDR2 SQIVND (reference sequence). The CDR3 protein is CASIRTGANYGYTF. DNA for the CDR3: TGTGCCAGTATCAGGACAGGGGCTAACTATGGCTACACCTTC.

V is TRBV6-1 and J is TRBJ2-7, with D hard to call. Trimming left V 6 bases short and J 1 base short, with 16 bases between. The V gene's germline CDR1 is MNHNS and CDR2 SASEGT. CDR3 length: 15 amino acids. The CDR3 sequence is CASSARDWSSYEQYF. The CDR3, as DNA: TGTGCCAGCAGCGCCCGAGATTGGAGTTCCTACGAGCAGTACTTC.

The chain recombines TRBV7-2 with TRBJ1-2, with 7 bases fitting TRBD1. This CDR3 spans 14 amino acids. The ends lost 0 bases at V and 7 bases at J; junction bases unmatched: 5. From germline, CDR1 is SGHTA and CDR2 FQGNSA. The CDR3 loop reads CASSLALAGGGYTF. In DNA form, the CDR3 reads TGTGCCAGCAGCTTAGCGCTGGCAGGGGGTGGCTACACCTTC.

The chain has TRBV6-5 and TRBJ2-7, with TRBD1 identical over 8 bases. Germline V gene lookup returns CDR1 MNHEY and CDR2 SVGAGI. The V segment lost 6 bases and the J segment 13 bases; nucleotides outside the gene matches: 11. CDR3 length: 12 amino acids. CDR3: CASRNTRDRTYF. The DNA for the CDR3 is TGTGCCAGCAGAAACACCCGGGACAGGACCTACTTC.

CDR3 loop: CASSPPQRSPEQYF. The CDR3 nucleotides are TGTGCCAGCAGCCCCCCCCAGCGATCGCCCGAGCAGTACTTC. This chain uses TRBV7-9 with TRBJ2-7; D is unclear. Germline values: CDR1 SEHNR, CDR2 FQNEAQ (reference sequence). The CDR3 sequence is 14 residues long. Trimming stripped 5 bases from V and 6 bases from J, with 17 bases between.

The chain joins TRBV2 to TRBJ1-2, with 10 bases identical to TRBD1. The CDR3 runs to 13 residues. V lost 8 bases and J lost 8; bases outside the gene matches: 8. Looked up from germline, CDR1 is SNHLY and CDR2 is FYNNEI. CDR3 sequence: CASLGQGRIGYTF. The CDR3 DNA sequence: TGTGCCAGCTTGGGACAGGGGAGGATAGGCTACACCTTC.

The V call is TRBV9, the J call TRBJ1-2; no clear D. CDR3 length equals 14 residues. CDR1 SGDLS and CDR2 YYNGEE come from the germline V gene. Between the trimmed V and J ends, which lost 7 bases and 8 bases, there was a span of 21 bases. Here the CDR3 reads CASGPRVAKGGYTF. The CDR3 DNA sequence: TGTGCCAGCGGCCCTCGGGTCGCCAAAGGAGGCTACACCTTC.

The table lists this clone with a count of one. The gene calls are TRBV5-8 and TRBJ2-3; 7 bases are shared with TRBD1. The V gene end was trimmed by 3 bases and the J gene end by 6 bases; junction bases not matched to a gene: 7. The V gene's germline CDR1 is SGHTS and CDR2 YDEGEE. This CDR3 has 14 residues. This chain's CDR3 is CASSYRTGWDTQYF. The CDR3 DNA follows: TGTGCCAGCAGCTACCGGACAGGTTGGGATACGCAGTATTTT.

The rearrangement uses TRBV11-2 and TRBJ2-7, with 8 bases aligning to TRBD1. Trimming removed 5 bases from V and 3 bases from J; junction bases left unmatched: 15. The CDR3 has 17 amino acids. From germline, CDR1 is SGHAT and CDR2 FQNNGV. The CDR3 DNA reads as TGTGCCAGCAGCCCTCGGGACAGGCGGATACCTGTCTACGAGCAGTACTTC. Its protein is CASSPRDRRIPVYEQYF.

The V call is TRBV11-2, the J call TRBJ2-5; 8 bases match TRBD2. The V and J ends lost 5 bases and 5 bases, in that order; junction bases with no gene match: 13. Germline V gives CDR1 SGHAT, CDR2 FQNNGV. The CDR3 has 16 amino acids. The CDR3 is CASSVGWAGGDETQYF. DNA of the CDR3: TGTGCCAGCAGCGTCGGATGGGCGGGGGGAGATGAGACCCAGTACTTC.

Only one count was recorded for this clone. V usage is TRBV6-1 and J usage is TRBJ1-1, with a weak D call TRBD1 (6 bases). The CDR3 consists of 15 residues. V lost 1 base to trimming and J lost 1 base, with 10 bases between them. From germline, CDR1 is MNHNS and CDR2 SASEGT. The CDR3 DNA reads as TGTGCCAGCAGTGAAGTCGGGGGGCCGAACACTGAAGCTTTCTTT. Residues: CASSEVGGPNTEAFF.

The V gene is TRBV15, the J gene TRBJ2-7, with D perhaps matching TRBD1 or TRBD2 (6 bases each). The germline V gene encodes CDR1 LNHNV and CDR2 YYDKDF (reference sequence). V lost 5 bases and J lost 6, with 11 bases in between. The CDR3 loop spans 12 amino acids. The CDR3 coding sequence is TGTGCCACCAGCGGAGGGACATCCGAGCAGTACTTC. This sequence encodes CATSGGTSEQYF.

The chain carries TRBV27 and TRBJ2-4, with TRBD1 matching over 7 bases. CDR3 length equals 19 residues. V shed 6 bases and J 3 bases; nucleotides not matched to a gene: 20. Germline assignment: CDR1 MNHEY and CDR2 SMNVEV (reference sequence). CDR3 in DNA: TGTGCCAGCAGACAGCATCATATAAGGACAGGAGAACACAAAAACATTCAGTACTTC. It specifies CASRQHHIRTGEHKNIQYF.

The rearrangement uses TRBV6-5 and TRBJ2-7; 7 bases are shared with TRBD1. Germline values: CDR1 MNHEY, CDR2 SVGAGI. J was trimmed by 2 bases and V by 5 bases; bases with no gene match: 3. This CDR3 has 13 residues. Here the CDR3 reads CASSRTGAYEQYF. Written as DNA, the CDR3 is TGTGCCAGCAGTCGGACAGGCGCCTACGAGCAGTACTTC.

The gene calls are TRBV9 and TRBJ2-2; perhaps TRBD1 as D (6 bases). The V end was cut by 4 bases, the J end by 3 bases, with 16 bases between. CDR1 and CDR2 from the germline V gene are SGDLS and YYNGEE. There are 16 residues in the CDR3. The CDR3 protein is CASSPEGGADTGELFF. For the CDR3, the DNA is TGTGCCAGCAGCCCAGAAGGGGGTGCGGACACCGGGGAGCTGTTTTTT. Full variable domain (remainder filled in from reference TRBV9 and TRBJ2-2): DSGVTQTPKHLITATGQRVTLRCSPRSGDLSVYWYQQSLDQGLQFLIQYYNGEERAKGNILERFSAQQFPDLHSELNLSSLELGDSALYFCASSPEGGADTGELFFGEGSRLTVL.

This chain connects TRBV4-1 to TRBJ1-2, with D possibly being TRBD1 (5 bases). Germline CDR1 and CDR2: MGHRA and YSYEKL. The CDR3 totals 15 residues. The ends were cut back, 4 bases at V and 4 bases at J, with 16 bases in the middle. The CDR3, as DNA: TGCGCCAGCAGCCCCGGGACTTATCCGACCTATGGCTACACCTTC. Translation: CASSPGTYPTYGYTF.

About this clone: One junction end disagrees with the germline gene, perhaps due to a read error. This chain joins TRBV6-1 and TRBJ1-2, with 9 bases that match TRBD1. This CDR3 region has 14 residues. The germline V gene has CDR1 MNHNS and CDR2 SASEGT. CDR3 nucleotide sequence: TGTGCCAGCCGACGACAGGGGGTAGATTATGGGTACACCTTC. Protein product: CASRRQGVDYGYTF.

The rearrangement links TRBV25-1 to TRBJ2-7, with 9 positions matching TRBD1. The ends lost 5 bases at V and 6 bases at J; junction bases unmatched: 11. This CDR3 is built from 15 residues. Germline assignment: CDR1 MGHDK and CDR2 SYGVNS. The CDR3 DNA sequence: TGTGCCAGCAGTCATACCTTGGGACAGGGCGCCGAGCAGTACTTC. Translated, it gives CASSHTLGQGAEQYF.

This clone has just one count. CDR3 loop: CASSLQGGNSPLHF. The CDR3 DNA follows: TGTGCCAGCAGCCTACAGGGGGGTAATTCACCCCTCCACTTT. V usage is TRBV6-1 and J usage is TRBJ1-6; 8 bases match TRBD1. V lost 6 bases and J lost 6; bases outside the gene matches: 4. The CDR3 totals 14 residues. CDR1 MNHNS and CDR2 SASEGT come from the germline V gene.

V usage is TRBV7-2 and J usage is TRBJ2-3, with 12 bases fitting TRBD2. V lost 6 bases and J lost 5; bases outside the gene matches: 6. CDR3 length: 15 residues. Per the germline V gene, CDR1 is SGHTA and CDR2 is FQGNSA. CDR3: CASRPSGGALDTQYF. CDR3 coding DNA: TGTGCCAGCAGGCCTAGCGGGGGGGCTTTAGATACGCAGTATTTT.

The genes are TRBV5-6 and TRBJ1-5, with D perhaps matching TRBD1 (6 bases). This CDR3 spans 15 amino acids. From germline, CDR1 is SGHDT and CDR2 YYEEEE. Trimming removed 0 bases from V and 6 bases from J, with 13 bases in between. CDR3: CASSLAGAHSQPQHF. CDR3 bases: TGTGCCAGCAGCTTGGCAGGGGCGCATAGTCAGCCCCAGCATTTT.

By sample fraction, this clone is hyperexpanded. The chain couples TRBV4-1 to TRBJ2-3; TRBD2 aligns across 13 bases. The CDR3 sequence is 18 residues long. V was pared by 0 bases and J by 0 bases, with 3 bases of the junction left unmatched. The germline gives CDR1 MGHRA, CDR2 YSYEKL. CDR3 sequence (DNA): TGCGCCAGCAGCCAAGAAGTACTAGCGGGGGGGAGCACAGATACGCAGTATTTT. It encodes CASSQEVLAGGSTDTQYF.

This rearrangement joins TRBV6-6 to TRBJ1-2; 10 bases line up with TRBD1. The CDR3 extends over 13 amino acids. J was trimmed by 8 bases and V by 2 bases; bases with no gene match: 2. Germline values: CDR1 MNHNY, CDR2 SVGAGI (reference sequence). The CDR3 sequence is CASSYRDRGGYTF. As DNA, the CDR3 is TGTGCCAGCAGTTACCGGGACAGGGGAGGCTACACCTTC.

This clone has only one observation. The chain carries TRBV11-3 and TRBJ2-1; D not resolved. Germline V gene sequence: CDR1 SGHNT, CDR2 YENEEA. Trimming shortened V by 3 bases and J by 5 bases, and 8 bases separated the two germline ends. The CDR3 extends over 13 amino acids. CDR3 residues: CASSLGADNEQFF. DNA for the CDR3: TGTGCCAGCAGCTTGGGCGCCGACAATGAGCAGTTCTTC.

J is TRBJ1-1 and V is TRBV11-1; TRBD1 is a possible D gene (6 bases). Looked up from germline, CDR1 is SGHAT and CDR2 is FQDESV (reference sequence). With 3 bases removed from V and 5 bases from J, the gap between germline ends came to 19 bases. CDR3 length: 16 residues. Here the CDR3 reads CASSFLSSGDGTEAFF. The CDR3 DNA follows: TGTGCCAGCAGCTTTCTTTCATCAGGGGATGGTACTGAAGCTTTCTTT.